This T cell receptor beta chain was recovered during a study of Ad26.COV2.S vaccination and SARS-CoV-2 variants. Study-level background: The vaccine Ad26.COV2.S was put into the muscle once, or twice with 56 days between.

As for this clone: Its matching antigen is unknown.

Libraries were prepared by immunoSEQ multiplex PCR; TCRdb keeps only in-frame clonotypes and omits some of them. This sample carries roughly 300,000 clones, 88% of them seen once, and the ten largest clones take roughly 6%. Findings and caveats of the study: Vaccinees reportedly had broad spike-specific CD8+ and CD4+ T cell responses. Quantification of TCR breadth and depth may have yielded underestimates of total T cell responses.

Treatment in this sample: roughly 19 received Ad26.COV2.S at low or high dose, single or two shots; about 5 received placebo; per-sample allocation not given. Sample collection was performed on day 63 after the first vaccine or placebo injection. The sequenced sample was peripheral blood, obtained in a trial of Ad26.COV2.S vaccine versus placebo. The origin of this receptor is a person between 18 and 60 years old who received the Ad26.COV2.S COVID-19 vaccine or a placebo.

The CDR3 DNA is TGTGCTAGTCAAGTCGGCTCTATGGGCAATGAGCAGTTCTTC. Amino acid sequence: CASQVGSMGNEQFF. The rearrangement joins TRBV12-5 to TRBJ2-1; no clear D. The CDR3 contains 14 residues. The V end lost 8 bases, the J end lost 6 bases, and 17 bases lay between the germline ends. From germline, CDR1 is LGHNT and CDR2 FRNRAP.